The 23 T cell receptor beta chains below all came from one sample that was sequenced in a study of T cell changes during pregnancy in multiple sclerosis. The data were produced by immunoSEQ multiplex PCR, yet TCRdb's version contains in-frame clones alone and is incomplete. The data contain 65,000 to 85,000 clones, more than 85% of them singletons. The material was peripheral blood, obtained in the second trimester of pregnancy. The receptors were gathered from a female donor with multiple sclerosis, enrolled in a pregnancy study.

The CDR3 region has the DNA TGTGCCAGCAGTTACGGGACAGACCCAAACATTCAGTACTTC. As protein: CASSYGTDPNIQYF. V gene TRBV6-5 combines with J gene TRBJ2-4; the match to TRBD1 covers 7 bases. The V segment lost 2 bases and the J segment 6 bases; nucleotides outside the gene matches: 4. CDR1 MNHEY and CDR2 SVGAGI come from the germline V gene. CDR3 length: 14 residues.

CDR3 loop: CASSTTGGVGNTIYF. As DNA, the CDR3 is TGTGCCAGCAGTACGACAGGGGGCGTAGGAAACACCATATATTTT. The V and J genes are TRBV6-6 and TRBJ1-3, with 10 positions matching TRBD1. The trim removed 5 bases at V and 4 bases at J, leaving 5 bases unmatched. The germline gives CDR1 MNHNY, CDR2 SVGAGI (reference sequence). There are 15 residues in the CDR3.

The CDR3 spells CASSFLAGGLTRNTGELFF. The CDR3 nucleotides read TGCGCCAGCAGCTTCTTAGCGGGAGGGCTTACGCGAAATACCGGGGAGCTGTTTTTT. The J gene is TRBJ2-2, the V gene TRBV4-3; 11 bases map to TRBD2. CDR3 length: 19 residues. J was trimmed by 5 bases and V by 5 bases; bases with no gene match: 16. Germline V lookup: CDR1 LGHNA, CDR2 YSLEER.

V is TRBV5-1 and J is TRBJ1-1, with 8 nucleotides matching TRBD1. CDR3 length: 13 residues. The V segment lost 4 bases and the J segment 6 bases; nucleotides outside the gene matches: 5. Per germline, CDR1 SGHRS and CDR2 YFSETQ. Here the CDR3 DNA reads TGCGCCAGCAGCATCGGACAGGGTGCTGAAGCTTTCTTT. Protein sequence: CASSIGQGAEAFF.

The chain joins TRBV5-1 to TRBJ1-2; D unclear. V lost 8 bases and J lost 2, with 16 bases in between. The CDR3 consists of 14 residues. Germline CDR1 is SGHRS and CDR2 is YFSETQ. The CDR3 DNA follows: TGCGCCAGTCAACCCAACCCCGAGAACTATGGCTACACCTTC. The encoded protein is CASQPNPENYGYTF.

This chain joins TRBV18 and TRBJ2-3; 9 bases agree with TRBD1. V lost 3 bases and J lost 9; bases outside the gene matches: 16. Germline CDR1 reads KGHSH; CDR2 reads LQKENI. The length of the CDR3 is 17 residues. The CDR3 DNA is TGTGCCAGCTCACCCCCGGGACAGGGCAACTCACGAGGAACGCAGTATTTT. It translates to CASSPPGQGNSRGTQYF.

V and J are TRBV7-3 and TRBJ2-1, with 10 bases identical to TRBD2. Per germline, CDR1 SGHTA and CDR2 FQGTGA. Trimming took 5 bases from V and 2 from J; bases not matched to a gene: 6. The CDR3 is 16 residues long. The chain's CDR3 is CASSPSGTSAYNEQFF. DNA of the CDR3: TGTGCCAGCAGCCCATCCGGGACTAGCGCCTACAATGAGCAGTTCTTC.

The CDR3 sequence: CASTREGGDGYTF. Written as DNA, the CDR3 is TGCGCCAGCACCCGCGAGGGAGGGGATGGCTACACCTTC. The genes are TRBV5-1 and TRBJ1-2, with D perhaps matching TRBD1 (5 bases). Germline CDR1 reads SGHRS; CDR2 reads YFSETQ. V was clipped by 6 bases and J by 6 bases, with 15 bases between them. The CDR3 has 13 amino acids.

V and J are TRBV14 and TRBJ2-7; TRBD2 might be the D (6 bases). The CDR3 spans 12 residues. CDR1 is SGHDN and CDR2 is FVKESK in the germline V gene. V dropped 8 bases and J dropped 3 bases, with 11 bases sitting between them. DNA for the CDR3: TGTGCCAGCGGGGAGACTAGCTACGAGCAGTACTTC. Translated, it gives CASGETSYEQYF.

The CDR3 loop is CASGPPTTGGTYEQYF. DNA of the CDR3: TGTGCTAGTGGCCCCCCCACGACAGGGGGGACCTACGAGCAGTACTTC. The chain employs TRBV12-5 and TRBJ2-7; 9 bases match TRBD1. V shed 6 bases, J shed 2 bases, and the junction held 11 bases outside the gene matches. The CDR3 is 16 residues long. Per germline, CDR1 LGHNT and CDR2 FRNRAP.

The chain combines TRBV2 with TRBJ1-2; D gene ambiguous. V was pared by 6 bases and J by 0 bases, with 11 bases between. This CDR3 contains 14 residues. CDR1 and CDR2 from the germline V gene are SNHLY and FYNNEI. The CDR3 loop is CASSPDMTNYGYTF. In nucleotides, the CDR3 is TGTGCCAGCAGCCCCGACATGACTAACTATGGCTACACCTTC.

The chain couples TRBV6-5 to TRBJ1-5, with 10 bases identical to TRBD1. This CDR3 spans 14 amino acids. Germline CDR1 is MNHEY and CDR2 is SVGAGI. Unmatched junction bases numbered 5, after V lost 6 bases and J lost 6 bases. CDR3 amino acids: CASRRGTGVQPQHF. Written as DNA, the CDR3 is TGTGCCAGCAGGCGCGGGACAGGGGTTCAGCCCCAGCATTTT.

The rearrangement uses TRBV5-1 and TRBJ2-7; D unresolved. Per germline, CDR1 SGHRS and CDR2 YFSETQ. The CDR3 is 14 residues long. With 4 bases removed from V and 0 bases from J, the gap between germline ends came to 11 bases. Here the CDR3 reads CASSLRQPSYEQYF. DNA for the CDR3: TGCGCCAGCAGCCTGAGGCAGCCCTCCTACGAGCAGTACTTC.

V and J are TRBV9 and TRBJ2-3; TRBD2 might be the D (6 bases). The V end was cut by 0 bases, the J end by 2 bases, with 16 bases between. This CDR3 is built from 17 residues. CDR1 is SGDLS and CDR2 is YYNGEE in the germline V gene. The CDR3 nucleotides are TGTGCCAGCAGCGTAGGTATTGGCGGGGACGTCACAGATACGCAGTATTTT. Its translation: CASSVGIGGDVTDTQYF. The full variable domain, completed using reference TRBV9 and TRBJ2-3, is DSGVTQTPKHLITATGQRVTLRCSPRSGDLSVYWYQQSLDQGLQFLIQYYNGEERAKGNILERFSAQQFPDLHSELNLSSLELGDSALYFCASSVGIGGDVTDTQYFGPGTRLTVL.

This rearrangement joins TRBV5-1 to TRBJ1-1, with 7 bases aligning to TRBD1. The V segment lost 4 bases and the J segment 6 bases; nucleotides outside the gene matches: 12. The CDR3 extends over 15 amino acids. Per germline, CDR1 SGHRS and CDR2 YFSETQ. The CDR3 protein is CASSPSTGIEAEAFF. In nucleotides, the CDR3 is TGCGCCAGCAGCCCTTCGACAGGGATTGAGGCTGAAGCTTTCTTT.

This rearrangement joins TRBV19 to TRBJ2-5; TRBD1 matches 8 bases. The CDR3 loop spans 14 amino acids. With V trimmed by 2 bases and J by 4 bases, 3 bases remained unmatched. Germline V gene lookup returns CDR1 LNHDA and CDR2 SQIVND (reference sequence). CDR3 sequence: CASSIQGAPETQYF. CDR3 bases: TGTGCCAGTAGTATACAGGGGGCCCCAGAGACCCAGTACTTC.

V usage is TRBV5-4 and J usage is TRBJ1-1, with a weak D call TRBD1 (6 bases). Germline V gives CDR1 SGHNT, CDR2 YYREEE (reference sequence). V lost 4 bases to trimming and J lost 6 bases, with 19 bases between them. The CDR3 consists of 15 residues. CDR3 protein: CASSPVMGGQAEAFF. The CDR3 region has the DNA TGTGCCAGCAGCCCGGTTATGGGGGGGCAGGCTGAAGCTTTCTTT.

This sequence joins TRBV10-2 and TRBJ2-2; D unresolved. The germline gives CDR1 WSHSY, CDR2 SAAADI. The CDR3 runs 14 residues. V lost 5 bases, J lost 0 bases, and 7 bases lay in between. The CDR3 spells CASSPGANTGELFF. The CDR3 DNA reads TGCGCCAGCAGTCCAGGTGCGAACACCGGGGAGCTGTTTTTT.

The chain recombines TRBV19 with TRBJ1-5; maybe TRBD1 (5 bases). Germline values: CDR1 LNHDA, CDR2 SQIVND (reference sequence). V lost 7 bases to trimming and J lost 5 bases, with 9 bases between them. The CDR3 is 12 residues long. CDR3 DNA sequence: TGTGCCAGTATGGCAGGGTATCAGCCCCAGCATTTT. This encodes CASMAGYQPQHF.

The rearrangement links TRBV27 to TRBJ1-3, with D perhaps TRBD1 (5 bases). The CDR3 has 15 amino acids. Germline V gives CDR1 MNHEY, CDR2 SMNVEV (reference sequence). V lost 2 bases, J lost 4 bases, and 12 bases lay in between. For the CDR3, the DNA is TGTGCCAGCAGTTTAAAGGGGTTCGGAGGAAACACCATATATTTT. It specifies CASSLKGFGGNTIYF.

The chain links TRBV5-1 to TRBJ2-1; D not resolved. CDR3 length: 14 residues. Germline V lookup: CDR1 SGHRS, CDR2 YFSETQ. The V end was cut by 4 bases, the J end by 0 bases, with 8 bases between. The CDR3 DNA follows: TGCGCCAGCAGCATGAGGAGCTCCTACAATGAGCAGTTCTTC. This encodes CASSMRSSYNEQFF.

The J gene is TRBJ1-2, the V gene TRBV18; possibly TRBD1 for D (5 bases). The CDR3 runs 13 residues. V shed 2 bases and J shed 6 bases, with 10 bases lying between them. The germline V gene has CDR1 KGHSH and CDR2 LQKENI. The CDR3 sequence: CASSPVLRDGYTF. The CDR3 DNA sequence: TGTGCCAGCTCACCAGTACTCAGGGATGGCTACACCTTC.

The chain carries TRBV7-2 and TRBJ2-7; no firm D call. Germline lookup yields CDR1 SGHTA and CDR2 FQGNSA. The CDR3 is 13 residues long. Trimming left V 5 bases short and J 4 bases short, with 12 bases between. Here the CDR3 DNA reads TGTGCCAGCAGCCCCGACGGCAGGTACGAGCAGTACTTC. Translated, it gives CASSPDGRYEQYF.